The sequence of this TCR beta chain was determined in a study of T cell repertoires in cytomegalovirus infection. This clonotype was observed a handful of times. Its specificity is unknown. TCRdb processed the reads anew with MiXCR; each CDR3 protein has one entry. The sample lists approximately 590,000 distinct CDR3 sequences, roughly 43% occurring once. The J segment lost 3 bases and the V segment lost 2 bases, leaving 2 bases of the junction unmatched. This CDR3 spans 14 amino acids. The germline CDR1 and CDR2 sequences are MNHEY and SVGAGI. Study-level results: Within the response measured ex vivo, HLA-C-restricted CMV-specific TCR beta clonotypes were dominant. People with CMV and the relevant HLA were identified by cumulative public TCR beta family frequency.

The V call is TRBV6-5, the J call TRBJ2-7, with 9 nucleotides matching TRBD1. This TCR was recovered from a human donor in good health (CMV status not recorded). Some clones in this sample may be carry-over from other donors' samples. The sequencing here drew on cultured PBMCs, taken from culture after CMV antigen stimulation. As DNA, the CDR3 is TGTGCCAGCAGTTACACAGGGGGCAACTACGAGCAGTACTTC. Translation gives CASSYTGGNYEQYF.